A single sample gave rise to the 18 T cell receptor beta chains below, sequenced in a study of response to subunit inactivated influenza vaccine. TCRdb ran MiXCR on the RT-PCR reads and lists one entry per CDR3 protein. Among around 490,000 distinct CDR3 sequences, 6.5% to 8% were seen once, and the ten largest hold under 15%. Sequencing was performed on PBMCs from blood, taken around 25 months after vaccination. Receptors were obtained from a man aged 50 to 75 who received an inactivated influenza vaccine.

This clonotype was seen ten or more times. The chain links TRBV28 to TRBJ2-7; D unclear. CDR3 length: 12 amino acids. Trimming cost V 5 bases and J 4 bases, with 9 bases left between them. Germline lookup yields CDR1 MDHEN and CDR2 SYDVKM. The CDR3: CASSLLRYEQYF. CDR3 in DNA: TGTGCCAGCAGTCTCTTGAGGTACGAGCAGTACTTC.

CDR3 loop: CSAWGQAGSPQHF. The CDR3 DNA sequence: TGCAGTGCTTGGGGACAGGCGGGTTCACCCCAGCATTTT. The V and J genes are TRBV20-1 and TRBJ1-5, with 8 bases fitting TRBD1. The J segment lost 10 bases and the V segment lost 5 bases, leaving 10 bases of the junction unmatched. The CDR3 has 13 amino acids. Germline CDR1 is DFQATT and CDR2 is SNEGSKA (reference sequence).

The rearrangement links TRBV6-2 or TRBV6-3 to TRBJ1-4; D unclear. Between the trimmed V and J ends, which lost 6 bases and 0 bases, there was a span of 14 bases. The CDR3 loop spans 16 amino acids. Looked up from germline, CDR1 is MNHEY and CDR2 is SVGEGT. The CDR3 sequence is CASRPLKGSTNEKLFF. Written as DNA, the CDR3 is TGTGCCAGCAGACCCCTCAAGGGCTCAACTAATGAAAAACTGTTTTTT.

On this clonotype: A much larger clone sits a single nucleotide away, making a read error possible. The V gene is TRBV12-3 or TRBV12-4, the J gene TRBJ2-5, with 7 bases fitting TRBD1. CDR3 size: 15 residues. The CDR3 is CASRLEGTAQETQYF. CDR3 DNA: TGTGCCAGCCGTTTAGAAGGGACAGCTCAAGAGACCCAGTACTTC.

This clonotype was observed a handful of times. This chain connects TRBV7-9 to TRBJ2-3, with D hard to call. Deletions cut 1 base from V and 5 bases from J, with 13 bases between. CDR1 SEHNR and CDR2 FQNEAQ come from the germline V gene (reference sequence). The CDR3 is 15 amino acids. The CDR3 bases are TGTGCCAGCAGCTTAGGTTCCGGGTATCAAGATACGCAGTATTTT. It yields the protein CASSLGSGYQDTQYF.

Many counts were recorded for this clonotype. V and J are TRBV15 and TRBJ2-5, with 9 bases identical to TRBD1. CDR3 length equals 16 residues. Trimming cost V 2 bases and J 4 bases; bases outside gene matches: 8. The germline V gene encodes CDR1 LNHNV and CDR2 YYDKDF (reference sequence). The CDR3 sequence: CATSRSRDRVGETQYF. For the CDR3, the DNA is TGTGCCACCAGCAGATCAAGGGACAGGGTAGGAGAGACCCAGTACTTC.

This clonotype has just a few counts. The chain uses TRBV6-1 and TRBJ1-2, with D possibly being TRBD1 (5 bases). CDR1 and CDR2 from the germline V gene are MNHNS and SASEGT. Trimming took off 6 bases at V and 7 bases at J, with 24 bases between the two ends. The CDR3 is made up of 16 amino acids. The chain's CDR3 is CASRPPMGGVRSGYTF. CDR3 bases: TGTGCCAGCAGGCCCCCAATGGGGGGGGTGAGGAGTGGCTACACCTTC.

The table lists this clonotype with a few counts. The chain employs TRBV29-1 and TRBJ2-3; D may be TRBD2 (5 bases). The V end was cut by 1 base, the J end by 2 bases, with 13 bases between. The CDR3 contains 15 residues. Per the germline V gene, CDR1 is SQVTM and CDR2 is ANQGSEA. DNA of the CDR3: TGCAGCGTTGAAGTCTCCGGACGGGACACAGATACGCAGTATTTT. Protein sequence: CSVEVSGRDTDTQYF.

Ten or more counts support this clonotype. The chain carries TRBV4-2 and TRBJ2-2; 12 positions match TRBD1. The CDR3 runs to 16 residues. Germline CDR1 reads LGHNA; CDR2 reads YNFKEQ. Losses at the gene ends were 0 bases for V and 10 bases for J; bases not matched to a gene: 6. This CDR3 reads CASSQDGTGGVEELFF. CDR3 sequence (DNA): TGTGCCAGCAGCCAAGATGGGACAGGGGGCGTGGAGGAGCTGTTTTTT.

The chain has TRBV25-1 and TRBJ2-4, with D possibly matching TRBD1 (5 bases). Deletions cut 3 bases from V and 8 bases from J, with 11 bases between. CDR1 is MGHDK, CDR2 SYGVNS, per germline. The CDR3 has 13 residues. CDR3 sequence reads: CASSDSGWDIQYF. The CDR3 DNA sequence: TGTGCCAGCAGTGATTCAGGGTGGGACATTCAGTACTTC.

This clonotype was counted only a few times. The chain uses TRBV7-9 and TRBJ2-7, with no clear D. Germline V gene data show CDR1 as SEHNR and CDR2 as FQNEAQ (reference sequence). Trimming took off 5 bases at V and 5 bases at J, with 13 bases between the two ends. CDR3 length equals 13 residues. CDR3 nucleotides: TGTGCCAGCAGCCTAGGCATGGAAAACGAGCAGTACTTC. This sequence encodes CASSLGMENEQYF.

There are a few counts of this clonotype. The chain carries TRBV29-1 and TRBJ1-1, with D perhaps matching TRBD1 (6 bases). V was clipped by 7 bases and J by 8 bases, with 17 bases between them. Germline V gives CDR1 SQVTM, CDR2 ANQGSEA. This CDR3 region has 12 residues. The CDR3 nucleotides read TGCAGCGCCTCGGGACAAGGCAGGGAAGCTTTCTTT. Its protein product is CSASGQGREAFF.

The V gene is TRBV5-1, the J gene TRBJ2-1; 10 nucleotides match TRBD2. The CDR3 length is 15 residues. Germline CDR1 SGHRS, CDR2 YFSETQ. V trimming: 5 bases; J trimming: 5 bases; junction bases outside the gene matches: 7. CDR3 DNA sequence: TGCGCCAGCAGTCGTAGCGGGAGGTCGAACAATGAGCAGTTCTTC. Protein: CASSRSGRSNNEQFF.

The genes are TRBV5-1 and TRBJ2-7; TRBD1 matches 8 bases. The V gene end was trimmed by 0 bases and the J gene end by 12 bases; junction bases not matched to a gene: 5. Germline V gene sequence: CDR1 SGHRS, CDR2 YFSETQ. The CDR3 is made up of 12 amino acids. The chain's CDR3 is CASSLGQGLVYF. DNA of the CDR3: TGCGCCAGCAGCTTGGGACAGGGGCTCGTGTACTTC.

Only a few counts were recorded for this clonotype. The V gene is TRBV15, the J gene TRBJ2-2; 7 bases fit TRBD2. The CDR3 consists of 15 residues. The V and J ends lost 0 bases and 6 bases, in that order; junction bases with no gene match: 4. CDR1 and CDR2 (germline): LNHNV, YYDKDF (reference sequence). CDR3 region: CATSRDPLAAGELFF. CDR3 DNA: TGTGCCACCAGCAGAGACCCCCTAGCGGCCGGGGAGCTGTTTTTT.

This clonotype has only a few counts. J is TRBJ1-5 and V is TRBV20-1, with TRBD1 as a possible D gene (5 bases). The CDR3 runs 14 residues. Trimming pared 3 bases from V and 0 bases from J, leaving 9 bases between. Germline lookup yields CDR1 DFQATT and CDR2 SNEGSKA (reference sequence). The CDR3 here is CSASYRNSNQPQHF. CDR3 in DNA: TGCAGTGCTAGCTACAGGAATAGCAATCAGCCCCAGCATTTT.

V gene TRBV7-2 combines with J gene TRBJ1-5; 10 nucleotides match TRBD1. Germline loops: CDR1 SGHTA, CDR2 FQGNSA. After removal of 1 base from V and 4 bases from J, the junction contained 4 bases not matched to a gene. The CDR3 has 16 residues. Written as DNA, the CDR3 is TGTGCCAGCAGCTTAGGGACAGGGGGGAAGAATCAGCCCCAGCATTTT. It is translated as CASSLGTGGKNQPQHF.

This rearrangement joins TRBV7-9 to TRBJ2-1; D may match TRBD1 or TRBD2 (5 bases each). Germline assignment: CDR1 SEHNR and CDR2 FQNEAQ (reference sequence). Trimming took 0 bases from V and 11 from J, leaving 14 bases between them. The CDR3 runs 14 residues. The CDR3 protein is CASSLAGPPGQQFF. In DNA, the CDR3 is TGTGCCAGCAGCTTAGCGGGACCCCCAGGACAGCAGTTCTTC.